The 17 T cell receptor beta chains in this list originate from one sample, sequenced in a study of cytomegalovirus exposure and HLA in healthy donors. The PCR used 60 Vbeta and 13 Jbeta primers. The method was immunoSEQ multiplex PCR; TCRdb's version includes in-frame clones alone and lacks a portion of them. There are some 39,000 clones in the sample, with under 8% held by the top ten. Sequencing input: PBMCs. Every receptor here comes from a man aged 25 to 40 in good health and CMV-seronegative.

The chain is built from TRBV4-3 and TRBJ2-2; TRBD2 agrees at 13 bases. After removal of 1 base from V and 5 bases from J, the junction contained 7 bases not matched to a gene. The CDR3 totals 18 residues. Germline CDR1 and CDR2: LGHNA and YSLEER. CDR3 nucleotides: TGCGCCAGCAGCCAAGTACTAGCGGGGGGGCCGGGTACCGGGGAGCTGTTTTTT. It translates to CASSQVLAGGPGTGELFF.

The rearrangement uses TRBV9 and TRBJ1-1, with unresolved D. This CDR3 region has 14 residues. V was shortened by 0 bases and J by 3 bases, with 9 bases between the two germline ends. From germline, CDR1 is SGDLS and CDR2 YYNGEE. The CDR3: CASSVAGGDTEAFF. The DNA of the CDR3 is TGTGCCAGCAGCGTAGCGGGTGGAGACACTGAAGCTTTCTTT.

This chain joins TRBV13 and TRBJ2-1; a possible D gene is TRBD2 (6 bases). Trimming removed 0 bases from V and 7 bases from J, with 7 bases in between. From germline, CDR1 is PRHDT and CDR2 FYEKMQ (reference sequence). The CDR3 is 13 residues long. The CDR3 bases are TGTGCCAGCAGCTTAGGGGGGGGAAATGAGCAGTTCTTC. Its protein is CASSLGGGNEQFF.

Worth noting for this clone: An end of the junction does not agree with germline; a read error may underlie this. The same CDR3 also results from other DNA sequences found in this sample. This chain connects TRBV13 to TRBJ1-2, with TRBD1 as a possible D gene (5 bases). The germline V gene has CDR1 PRHDT and CDR2 FYEKMQ (reference sequence). CDR3 length: 13 amino acids. The CDR3 bases are TGTGCCAGCAGCTTAGGTTCGGGGGACGGCTATACCTTC. As protein: CASSLGSGDGYTF.

The chain employs TRBV4-1 and TRBJ2-7, with 10 bases that match TRBD2. The V segment lost 0 bases and the J segment 2 bases; nucleotides outside the gene matches: 7. The germline V gene has CDR1 MGHRA and CDR2 YSYEKL. The CDR3 consists of 17 residues. CDR3 region: CASSQDATSGNTYEQYF. The CDR3 DNA sequence: TGCGCCAGCAGCCAAGATGCCACTAGCGGGAACACCTACGAGCAGTACTTC.

This chain links TRBV6-1 with TRBJ1-2; no reliable D call. This CDR3 is built from 14 residues. Between the trimmed V and J ends, which lost 0 bases and 3 bases, there was a span of 8 bases. Germline CDR1 reads MNHNS; CDR2 reads SASEGT. The CDR3 region has the DNA TGTGCCAGCAGTGAAGCGTACGGGGACTATGGCTACACCTTC. Translating gives CASSEAYGDYGYTF.

The chain employs TRBV30 and TRBJ2-2; 8 nucleotides agree with TRBD2. The germline CDR1 and CDR2 sequences are GTSNPN and SVGIG (reference sequence). With V trimmed by 0 bases and J by 4 bases, 4 bases remained unmatched. The CDR3 totals 15 residues. CDR3 coding DNA: TGTGCCTGGAGTGTAGCGGGAGAGGCCACCGGGGAGCTGTTTTTT. This translates into CAWSVAGEATGELFF.

V and J are TRBV2 and TRBJ2-7; 7 bases map to TRBD1. In germline, CDR1 is SNHLY, CDR2 FYNNEI. The CDR3 extends over 13 amino acids. The junction had 3 bases not matched to a gene; V was cut back by 6 bases and J by 1 base. DNA for the CDR3: TGTGCCAGCAGGGGGACAGCTTCCTACGAGCAGTACTTC. This gives the protein CASRGTASYEQYF.

The V call is TRBV16, the J call TRBJ1-5; the match to TRBD1 covers 8 bases. The junction had 2 bases not matched to a gene; V was cut back by 3 bases and J by 4 bases. Germline CDR1 KGHSY, CDR2 FQNENV. The CDR3 sequence is 14 residues long. For the CDR3, the DNA is TGTGCCAGCAGCCAGACAGGGGTAAATCAGCCCCAGCATTTT. The encoded protein is CASSQTGVNQPQHF.

A note on this clone: The sample carries other DNA sequences with the same CDR3. The genes are TRBV6-4 and TRBJ2-2; 8 bases agree with TRBD1. V lost 2 bases to trimming and J lost 4 bases; unmatched junction nucleotides: 0. This CDR3 has 14 amino acids. The V gene's germline CDR1 is MRHNA and CDR2 SNTAGT. The CDR3 is CASSDGQGTGELFF. In DNA form, the CDR3 reads TGTGCCAGCAGTGACGGACAGGGCACCGGGGAGCTGTTTTTT.

The chain carries TRBV12-5 and TRBJ2-7; 15 positions match TRBD2. The germline V gene encodes CDR1 LGHNT and CDR2 FRNRAP. CDR3 length equals 18 residues. The V and J ends lost 0 bases and 4 bases, in that order; junction bases with no gene match: 7. As DNA, the CDR3 is TGTGCTAGTGGTTTGGTTGCTGGGACTAGCGGGGGGCTGTACGAGCAGTACTTC. Translation: CASGLVAGTSGGLYEQYF.

On this clone itself: Relative to the germline gene, one junction end is altered; a read error may explain this. This sequence joins TRBV28 and TRBJ2-5; TRBD2 matches at 7 bases. The CDR3 extends over 14 amino acids. Germline loops: CDR1 MDHEN, CDR2 SYDVKM. Here the CDR3 DNA reads TGTGCCAGCAGTTTAGGACTAGAAAGAGAGAACCAGTACTTC. Its protein product is CASSLGLERENQYF.

The V call is TRBV6-1, the J call TRBJ2-7; D might be TRBD2 (6 bases). CDR1 is MNHNS, CDR2 SASEGT, per germline. There are 15 residues in the CDR3. V lost 2 bases and J lost 0, with 11 bases in between. CDR3 amino acids: CASSEFTTSSYEQYF. The DNA for the CDR3 is TGTGCCAGCAGTGAATTCACGACTAGCTCCTACGAGCAGTACTTC.

This chain connects TRBV30 to TRBJ2-7, with 9 positions matching TRBD2. CDR3 length: 16 residues. Trimming cost V 4 bases and J 1 base; bases outside gene matches: 11. The germline CDR1 and CDR2 sequences are GTSNPN and SVGIG (reference sequence). This CDR3 reads CAWKRTGTSLSYEQYF. Written as DNA, the CDR3 is TGTGCCTGGAAAAGAACAGGGACTAGCCTATCCTACGAGCAGTACTTC.

The V gene is TRBV7-2, the J gene TRBJ2-7, with TRBD2 identical over 9 bases. The junction had 7 bases not matched to a gene; V was cut back by 5 bases and J by 5 bases. This CDR3 comprises 14 residues. Germline CDR1 SGHTA, CDR2 FQGNSA. In DNA, the CDR3 is TGTGCCAGCAGCCTCCGCGGGGGGGCTAACGAGCAGTACTTC. This gives the protein CASSLRGGANEQYF.

The chain joins TRBV23-1 to TRBJ1-2, with D unclear. TRBV23-1 is an open reading frame whose function is uncertain. V was clipped by 3 bases and J by 2 bases, with 10 bases between them. The CDR3 runs 14 residues. CDR3 region: CASSHEDGNYGYTF. DNA for the CDR3: TGCGCCAGCAGTCATGAAGACGGGAACTATGGCTACACCTTC.

The J gene is TRBJ2-5, the V gene TRBV6-6, with TRBD2 matching over 9 bases. Germline loops: CDR1 MNHNY, CDR2 SVGAGI (reference sequence). The CDR3 is 16 amino acids. V was clipped by 2 bases and J by 7 bases; unmatched bases: 11. CDR3 bases: TGTGCCAGCAGTTACGTGGCTAGCGGGATTGGCATGACCCAGTACTTC. The encoded protein is CASSYVASGIGMTQYF.